Presented here are 9 T cell receptor beta chains from one specimen sequenced in a study of blood T cell repertoires in COVID-19. The method was immunoSEQ multiplex PCR; TCRdb's version includes in-frame clones alone and lacks a portion of them. The data show over 45,000 clones, around 85% seen once. The source material was peripheral blood. All receptors derive from a man aged 65-85 years with active COVID-19.

The rearrangement joins TRBV2 to TRBJ2-5, with 13 bases that match TRBD2. Per germline, CDR1 SNHLY and CDR2 FYNNEI. Trimming cost V 4 bases and J 4 bases; bases outside gene matches: 6. The CDR3 is 16 residues long. Written as DNA, the CDR3 is TGTGCCAGCAGTGGACTAGCGGGAGGAAGTGGAGAGACCCAGTACTTC. The encoded protein is CASSGLAGGSGETQYF. The entire variable domain, with the rest obtained from reference TRBV2 and TRBJ2-5, is as follows: EPEVTQTPSHQVTQMGQEVILRCVPISNHLYFYWYRQILGQKVEFLVSFYNNEISEKSEIFDDQFSVERPDGSNFTLKIRSTKLEDSAMYFCASSGLAGGSGETQYFGPGTRLLVL.

This clone was found a few times. V is TRBV11-2 and J is TRBJ1-2; TRBD1 matches 10 bases. Germline lookup yields CDR1 SGHAT and CDR2 FQNNGV. V shed 0 bases and J 4 bases; nucleotides not matched to a gene: 5. This CDR3 comprises 16 residues. The chain's CDR3 is CASSLDAGTGAYGYTF. CDR3 sequence (DNA): TGTGCCAGCAGCTTAGACGCCGGGACAGGGGCCTATGGCTACACCTTC.

The chain joins TRBV7-2 to TRBJ1-5; 9 nucleotides match TRBD1. CDR1 SGHTA and CDR2 FQGNSA come from the germline V gene. With 5 bases clipped from V and 3 bases from J, the junction kept 5 bases outside the gene matches. CDR3 size: 15 residues. The CDR3: CASSPGQGNNQPQHF. CDR3 nucleotides: TGTGCCAGCAGCCCGGGACAGGGCAACAATCAGCCCCAGCATTTT.

V is TRBV5-1 and J is TRBJ2-3; 10 bases map to TRBD2. The CDR3 extends over 16 amino acids. V lost 3 bases and J lost 0; bases outside the gene matches: 4. Germline V gene lookup returns CDR1 SGHRS and CDR2 YFSETQ. In nucleotides, the CDR3 is TGCGCCAGCAGCTCAAGCGGGAGGGCAAGCACAGATACGCAGTATTTT. Translating it yields CASSSSGRASTDTQYF.

CDR3 loop: CASSYGGLYGYTF. CDR3 coding DNA: TGTGCCAGCAGTTACGGAGGCCTCTATGGCTACACCTTC. This chain joins TRBV6-5 and TRBJ1-2; D is unclear. The CDR3 length is 13 residues. The germline V gene encodes CDR1 MNHEY and CDR2 SVGAGI. The V and J ends lost 2 bases and 4 bases respectively, with 8 bases between them.

This chain connects TRBV4-1 to TRBJ1-1; D might be TRBD1 (5 bases). Germline V lookup: CDR1 MGHRA, CDR2 YSYEKL. The CDR3 is made up of 17 amino acids. Trimming removed 0 bases at V and 2 bases at J, with 16 bases between. This chain's CDR3 is CASSQDSRGGVNTEAFF. The CDR3 DNA reads TGCGCCAGCAGCCAAGACTCTAGAGGAGGGGTCAACACTGAAGCTTTCTTT.

The chain carries TRBV10-3 and TRBJ2-1; perhaps TRBD2 as D (6 bases). The length of the CDR3 is 16 residues. Germline V lookup: CDR1 ENHRY, CDR2 SYGVKD. V was trimmed by 2 bases and J by 8 bases, leaving 19 bases between them. The CDR3 reads CAISEPNRRAAHEQFF. CDR3 coding DNA: TGTGCCATCAGTGAGCCCAACCGGAGGGCTGCCCATGAGCAGTTCTTC.

The gene calls are TRBV27 and TRBJ2-7; possible D gene TRBD2, 6 bases. Per germline, CDR1 MNHEY and CDR2 SMNVEV (reference sequence). CDR3 length: 14 amino acids. V shed 5 bases and J shed 6 bases, with 17 bases lying between them. CDR3: CASSTRAQGGEQYF. CDR3 coding DNA: TGTGCCAGCAGTACGAGGGCTCAGGGAGGCGAGCAGTACTTC.

The rearrangement links TRBV5-4 to TRBJ1-6, with D possibly being TRBD1 (5 bases). The CDR3 is 15 amino acids. With 2 bases removed from V and 6 bases from J, the gap between germline ends came to 12 bases. The germline gives CDR1 SGHNT, CDR2 YYREEE (reference sequence). The CDR3 here is CASSLPQGLNSPLHF. The CDR3 region has the DNA TGTGCCAGCAGCTTACCTCAGGGCCTTAATTCACCCCTCCACTTT.